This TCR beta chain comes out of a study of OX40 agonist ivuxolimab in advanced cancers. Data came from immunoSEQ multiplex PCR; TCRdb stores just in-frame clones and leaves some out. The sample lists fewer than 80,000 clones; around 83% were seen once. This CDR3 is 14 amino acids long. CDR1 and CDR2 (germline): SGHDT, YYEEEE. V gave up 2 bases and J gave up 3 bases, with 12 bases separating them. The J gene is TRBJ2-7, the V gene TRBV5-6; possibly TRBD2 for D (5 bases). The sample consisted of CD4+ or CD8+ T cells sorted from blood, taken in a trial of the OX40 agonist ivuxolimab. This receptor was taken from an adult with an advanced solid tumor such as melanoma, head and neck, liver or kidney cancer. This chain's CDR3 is CASSFISGGYEQYF. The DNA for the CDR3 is TGTGCCAGCAGCTTTATCAGCGGCGGCTACGAGCAGTACTTC.